A selection of T cell receptor beta chains follows, all from one sample in a study of tissue T cells after allogeneic stem cell transplantation. Sequencing used immunoSEQ multiplex PCR; TCRdb keeps in-frame clones, though not all of them. The sample lists 25,000 or so clones; about 89% were seen once. The sequences come from blood, collected before transplantation. Receptors were obtained from a male donor older than 55 who later had graft-versus-host disease after an allogeneic stem cell transplant. The CDR3 runs from the conserved cysteine through the conserved F or W. Each record gives: V gene, D gene, clone size, J gene, CDR3 protein, CDR3 DNA. A D gene is named only where the DNA matches it firmly. Where a row states a size, it is once, few, many or the class of an expanded clone; other rows omit it.

v_call: TRBV10-3; d_call: TRBD1; clone_size: .; j_call: TRBJ2-2; cdr3_aa: CAISTGTGDTGELFF; cdr3_nt: TGTGCCATCAGCACCGGGACAGGGGACACCGGGGAGCTGTTTTTT
v_call: TRBV10-3; d_call: TRBD1; clone_size: .; j_call: TRBJ2-3; cdr3_aa: CAISETDRVGTDTQYF; cdr3_nt: TGTGCCATCAGTGAAACCGACAGGGTGGGCACAGATACGCAGTATTTT
v_call: TRBV4-2; d_call: .; clone_size: .; j_call: TRBJ1-6; cdr3_aa: CASSQDTGGVNSPLHF; cdr3_nt: TGTGCCAGCAGCCAAGATACAGGAGGCGTCAATTCACCCCTCCACTTT
v_call: TRBV4-2; d_call: .; clone_size: .; j_call: TRBJ2-3; cdr3_aa: CASSQGYWGPTDTQYF; cdr3_nt: TGTGCCAGCAGCCAAGGGTATTGGGGTCCCACAGATACGCAGTATTTT
v_call: TRBV7-9; d_call: TRBD1; clone_size: once; j_call: TRBJ2-1; cdr3_aa: CASSLAQGARTYNEQFF; cdr3_nt: TGTGCCAGCAGCTTAGCCCAGGGGGCCCGTACCTACAATGAGCAGTTCTTC
v_call: TRBV2; d_call: .; clone_size: .; j_call: TRBJ1-1; cdr3_aa: CASSPDREANTEAFF; cdr3_nt: TGTGCCAGCAGTCCCGACCGGGAGGCGAACACTGAAGCTTTCTTT
v_call: TRBV7-9; d_call: .; clone_size: once; j_call: TRBJ1-5; cdr3_aa: CASSLEGSNQPQHF; cdr3_nt: TGTGCCAGCAGCTTAGAGGGAAGCAATCAGCCCCAGCATTTT
v_call: TRBV5-6; d_call: TRBD2; clone_size: few; j_call: TRBJ2-7; cdr3_aa: CASSSQLLAGGDEQYF; cdr3_nt: TGTGCCAGCAGCTCCCAATTACTAGCGGGAGGGGACGAGCAGTACTTC
v_call: TRBV5-1; d_call: TRBD2; clone_size: .; j_call: TRBJ2-1; cdr3_aa: CASSFGGTTRNEQFF; cdr3_nt: TGCGCCAGCAGCTTCGGGGGGACTACTCGGAATGAGCAGTTCTTC
v_call: TRBV10-3; d_call: TRBD2; clone_size: .; j_call: TRBJ2-3; cdr3_aa: CAIRRTSGHTDTQYF; cdr3_nt: TGTGCCATCAGGAGGACTAGCGGTCACACAGATACGCAGTATTTT
v_call: TRBV5-4; d_call: .; clone_size: once; j_call: TRBJ2-1; cdr3_aa: CASTNAAHNEQFF; cdr3_nt: TGTGCCAGCACCAACGCGGCTCACAATGAGCAGTTCTTC
v_call: TRBV5-1; d_call: TRBD2; clone_size: .; j_call: TRBJ2-7; cdr3_aa: CASSFGSGNYEQYF; cdr3_nt: TGCGCCAGCAGCTTTGGTAGCGGGAACTACGAGCAGTACTTC
v_call: TRBV5-1; d_call: .; clone_size: few; j_call: TRBJ2-7; cdr3_aa: CASSETYEQYF; cdr3_nt: TGCGCCAGCAGCGAGACCTACGAGCAGTACTTC
v_call: TRBV11-2; d_call: .; clone_size: .; j_call: TRBJ1-6; cdr3_aa: CASSLVGNNSPLHF; cdr3_nt: TGTGCCAGCAGCTTAGTCGGGAATAATTCACCCCTCCACTTT
v_call: TRBV12-3/TRBV12-4; d_call: .; clone_size: .; j_call: TRBJ1-5; cdr3_aa: CASSFFENQPQHF; cdr3_nt: TGTGCCAGCAGTTTTTTCGAGAATCAGCCCCAGCATTTT
v_call: TRBV6-5; d_call: .; clone_size: .; j_call: TRBJ1-4; cdr3_aa: CASSQRGGLYEKLFF; cdr3_nt: TGTGCCAGCAGTCAAAGAGGGGGGTTGTACGAAAAACTGTTTTTT
v_call: TRBV15; d_call: TRBD1; clone_size: .; j_call: TRBJ1-6; cdr3_aa: CATSRGTGVENSPLHF; cdr3_nt: TGTGCCACCAGCAGGGGTACAGGGGTGGAGAATTCACCCCTCCACTTT
v_call: TRBV6-5; d_call: .; clone_size: .; j_call: TRBJ1-4; cdr3_aa: CASRTSGVANEKLFF; cdr3_nt: TGTGCCAGCAGAACCTCAGGGGTGGCTAATGAAAAACTGTTTTTT
v_call: TRBV4-2; d_call: .; clone_size: .; j_call: TRBJ2-6; cdr3_aa: CASSQVGFSGANVLTF; cdr3_nt: TGTGCCAGCAGCCAAGTCGGGTTCTCTGGGGCCAACGTCCTGACTTTC
v_call: TRBV28; d_call: TRBD2; clone_size: .; j_call: TRBJ2-3; cdr3_aa: CASTTGGGRSTDTQYF; cdr3_nt: TGTGCCAGCACCACCGGTGGCGGGAGATCGACAGATACGCAGTATTTT
v_call: TRBV5-1; d_call: TRBD1; clone_size: .; j_call: TRBJ2-1; cdr3_aa: CASSASTGVGYNEQFF; cdr3_nt: TGCGCCAGCAGCGCCTCCACAGGGGTGGGATACAATGAGCAGTTCTTC
v_call: TRBV29-1; d_call: .; clone_size: .; j_call: TRBJ2-7; cdr3_aa: CSVEDPATYEQYF; cdr3_nt: TGCAGCGTTGAAGATCCGGCCACCTACGAGCAGTACTTC
v_call: TRBV6-5; d_call: .; clone_size: .; j_call: TRBJ1-3; cdr3_aa: CASSYGGGSSGNTIYF; cdr3_nt: TGTGCCAGCAGTTACGGGGGCGGCAGCTCTGGAAACACCATATATTTT
v_call: TRBV7-2; d_call: TRBD2; clone_size: .; j_call: TRBJ2-1; cdr3_aa: CASSLSGGMYNEQFF; cdr3_nt: TGTGCCAGCAGCCTTAGCGGGGGGATGTACAATGAGCAGTTCTTC
v_call: TRBV3-1/TRBV3-2; d_call: TRBD1; clone_size: .; j_call: TRBJ2-7; cdr3_aa: CASSQDLTGGSSGEQYF; cdr3_nt: TGTGCCAGCAGCCAAGATCTAACAGGGGGCTCGTCGGGCGAGCAGTACTTC
v_call: TRBV6-5; d_call: .; clone_size: .; j_call: TRBJ2-7; cdr3_aa: CASSYSNRDEQYF; cdr3_nt: TGTGCCAGCAGTTACTCGAACAGGGACGAGCAGTACTTC
v_call: TRBV7-9; d_call: TRBD1; clone_size: .; j_call: TRBJ2-7; cdr3_aa: CASSFTGTGDEQYF; cdr3_nt: TGTGCCAGCAGCTTCACCGGGACAGGGGACGAGCAGTACTTC